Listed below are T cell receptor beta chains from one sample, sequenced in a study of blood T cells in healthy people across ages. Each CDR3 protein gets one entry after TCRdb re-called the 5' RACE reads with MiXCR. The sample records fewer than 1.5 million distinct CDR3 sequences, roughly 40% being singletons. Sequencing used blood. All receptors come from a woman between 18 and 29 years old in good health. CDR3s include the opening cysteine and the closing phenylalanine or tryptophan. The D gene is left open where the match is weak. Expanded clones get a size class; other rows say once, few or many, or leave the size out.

CDR3: CASSSQAGGRYEQYF
DNA: TGCGCCAGCAGCTCACAAGCGGGAGGGCGATACGAGCAGTACTTC
V: TRBV4-1
J: TRBJ2-7
D: TRBD2
size: NA
length: 15

CDR3: CASSQTGSYNEQYF
DNA: TGTGCCAGCAGCCAGACCGGGAGTTACAATGAGCAGTACTTC
V: TRBV7-2
J: TRBJ2-7
D: NA
size: few
length: 14

CDR3: CASTQNGLGGYTQYF
DNA: TGTGCCAGCACCCAAAACGGTTTGGGGGGGTATACGCAGTATTTT
V: TRBV27
J: TRBJ2-3
D: TRBD2
size: NA
length: 15

CDR3: CAIRLGEPNYGYTF
DNA: TGTGCCATCAGGCTCGGAGAACCTAACTATGGCTACACCTTC
V: TRBV10-3
J: TRBJ1-2
D: NA
size: NA
length: 14

CDR3: CASSPDQPETQYF
DNA: TGCGCCAGCAGCCCAGATCAACCTGAGACCCAGTACTTC
V: TRBV5-1
J: TRBJ2-5
D: NA
size: NA
length: 13

CDR3: CASTDGRRINEKLFF
DNA: TGTGCCAGCACCGACGGACGGCGGATTAATGAAAAACTGTTTTTT
V: TRBV12-3/TRBV12-4
J: TRBJ1-4
D: NA
size: NA
length: 15

CDR3: CASSDKGSDTQYF
DNA: TGTGCCAGCAGTGATAAGGGTAGCGATACGCAGTATTTT
V: TRBV2
J: TRBJ2-3
D: NA
size: NA
length: 13

CDR3: CASSQPSGPYNEQYF
DNA: TGTGCCAGCAGTCAACCTAGCGGCCCCTACAATGAGCAGTACTTC
V: TRBV28
J: TRBJ2-7
D: TRBD2
size: NA
length: 15

CDR3: CASSSGQGEGDGYTF
DNA: TGCGCCAGCAGCTCGGGACAGGGAGAAGGCGATGGCTACACCTTC
V: TRBV5-1
J: TRBJ1-2
D: TRBD1
size: NA
length: 15

CDR3: CASSEARPTDTQYF
DNA: TGTGCCAGCAGTGAAGCTAGACCCACAGATACGCAGTATTTT
V: TRBV6-1
J: TRBJ2-3
D: NA
size: few
length: 14

CDR3: CASSSSGSRTDTQYF
DNA: TGTGCCAGCAGCTCTAGCGGGAGTAGGACAGATACGCAGTATTTT
V: TRBV7-2
J: TRBJ2-3
D: TRBD2
size: many
length: 15

CDR3: CASSPRRTGEGEQYF
DNA: TGTGCCAGCAGTCCACGGAGGACAGGGGAAGGCGAGCAGTACTTC
V: TRBV28
J: TRBJ2-7
D: TRBD1
size: NA
length: 15

CDR3: CASSQEGESPLHF
DNA: TGTGCCAGCAGCCAAGAAGGGGAATCACCCCTCCACTTT
V: TRBV3-1
J: TRBJ1-6
D: NA
size: NA
length: 13

CDR3: CASIVTDIGELFF
DNA: TGCGCCAGCATAGTTACGGACATCGGGGAGCTGTTTTTT
V: TRBV5-1
J: TRBJ2-2
D: NA
size: once
length: 13

CDR3: CATESNYEQYF
DNA: TGTGCCACCGAGTCCAACTACGAGCAGTACTTC
V: TRBV7-8
J: TRBJ2-7
D: NA
size: NA
length: 11

CDR3: CSAVSDYEQYF
DNA: TGCAGCGCCGTTTCAGACTACGAGCAGTACTTC
V: TRBV29-1
J: TRBJ2-7
D: NA
size: few
length: 11

CDR3: CASSLRADREYEQYF
DNA: TGTGCCAGCAGTTTAAGGGCGGACCGCGAATACGAGCAGTACTTC
V: TRBV27
J: TRBJ2-7
D: NA
size: NA
length: 15

CDR3: CASRTRGGAGELFF
DNA: TGCGCCAGCAGGACGCGCGGTGGGGCCGGGGAGCTGTTTTTT
V: TRBV5-1
J: TRBJ2-2
D: NA
size: NA
length: 14

CDR3: CAWTTGGNMNTEAFF
DNA: TGTGCCTGGACAACGGGAGGGAACATGAACACTGAAGCTTTCTTT
V: TRBV30
J: TRBJ1-1
D: NA
size: NA
length: 15

CDR3: CASSRTGNSNQPQHF
DNA: TGTGCCAGCAGCCGGACAGGGAATAGCAATCAGCCCCAGCATTTT
V: TRBV5-5
J: TRBJ1-5
D: TRBD1
size: NA
length: 15

CDR3: CASGEGQSDEKLFF
DNA: TGTGCCAGCGGGGAGGGACAGTCGGATGAAAAACTGTTTTTT
V: TRBV2
J: TRBJ1-4
D: TRBD1
size: NA
length: 14

CDR3: CASSESVGGDIQYF
DNA: TGTGCCAGCAGTGAATCGGTTGGGGGGGACATTCAGTACTTC
V: TRBV6-1
J: TRBJ2-4
D: TRBD2
size: NA
length: 14